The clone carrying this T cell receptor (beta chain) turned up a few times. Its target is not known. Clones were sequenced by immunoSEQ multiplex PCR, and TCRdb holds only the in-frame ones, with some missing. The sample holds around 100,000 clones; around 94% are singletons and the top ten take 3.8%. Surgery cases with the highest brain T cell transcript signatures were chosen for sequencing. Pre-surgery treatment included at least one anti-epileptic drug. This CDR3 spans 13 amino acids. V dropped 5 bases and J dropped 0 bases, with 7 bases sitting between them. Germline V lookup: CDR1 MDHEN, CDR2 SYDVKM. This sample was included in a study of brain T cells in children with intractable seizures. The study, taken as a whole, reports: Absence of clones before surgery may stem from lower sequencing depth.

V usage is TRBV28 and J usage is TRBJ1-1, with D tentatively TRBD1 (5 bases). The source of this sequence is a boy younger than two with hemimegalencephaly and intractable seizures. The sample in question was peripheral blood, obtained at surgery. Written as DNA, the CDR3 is TGTGCCAGCAGTGACAGAATGAACACTGAAGCTTTCTTT. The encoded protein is CASSDRMNTEAFF.